One and the same sample provided the 11 T cell receptor beta chains below, sequenced in a study of blood T cells in healthy people across ages. The second PCR ran roughly 6 to 11 cycles with a sample-barcoded 5' primer and J-beta primers. From the 5' RACE reads, TCRdb called clonotypes with MiXCR, one entry per CDR3 protein. The sample consists of some 800,000 distinct CDR3 sequences, 44% of them appearing once. Sequencing input: blood. The source is a man between 60 and 70 years old in good health.

This clonotype was detected ten times or more. The chain combines TRBV12-3 or TRBV12-4 with TRBJ2-3; TRBD2 might be the D (6 bases). V shed 8 bases and J shed 4 bases, with 13 bases lying between them. The CDR3 totals 13 residues. The CDR3 region is CASRSRGADTQYF. The CDR3 DNA reads as TGTGCCAGCCGATCGCGCGGGGCAGATACGCAGTATTTT.

The chain has TRBV21-1 and TRBJ2-1; the table's D call of TRBD1 was not tested on the DNA. TRBV21-1 has pseudogene status. This CDR3 is built from 13 residues. CDR3 loop: CASSSSGGEEQFF. CDR3 bases: TGTGCCAGCAGCTCCTCTGGGGGAGAGGAGCAGTTCTTC.

There are a few counts of this clonotype. The V gene is TRBV29-1, the J gene TRBJ2-4; possible D gene TRBD2, 5 bases. This CDR3 contains 14 residues. The ends were cut back, 4 bases at V and 0 bases at J, with 10 bases in the middle. The germline V gene has CDR1 SQVTM and CDR2 ANQGSEA. CDR3 loop: CSVAAGLAKNIQYF. Here the CDR3 DNA reads TGCAGCGTTGCTGCCGGACTAGCCAAAAACATTCAGTACTTC.

This rearrangement joins TRBV5-1 to TRBJ1-2; 12 bases are a match to TRBD1. V gave up 5 bases and J gave up 2 bases; unmatched junction bases: 7. This CDR3 has 16 amino acids. In germline, CDR1 is SGHRS, CDR2 YFSETQ. CDR3 coding DNA: TGCGCCAGCAGGAACCCGGGACAGGGGGCGAACTATGGCTACACCTTC. It encodes CASRNPGQGANYGYTF.

This clonotype showed up just a few times. The chain recombines TRBV20-1 with TRBJ2-7, with D tentatively TRBD2 (7 bases). The CDR3 loop spans 13 amino acids. The V gene's germline CDR1 is DFQATT and CDR2 SNEGSKA (reference sequence). DNA for the CDR3: TGCAGAATGGGAGGCGGGGGCCAACCGGAGCAGTACTTC. Protein sequence: CRMGGGGQPEQYF.

This clonotype was counted at least ten times. J is TRBJ2-1 and V is TRBV29-1; D unresolved. Per the germline V gene, CDR1 is SQVTM and CDR2 is ANQGSEA. This CDR3 region has 11 residues. The germline V and J ends were trimmed by 6 bases and 7 bases, with 10 bases remaining between them. The chain's CDR3 is CSVKPKNEQFF. The CDR3 DNA sequence: TGCAGCGTCAAACCGAAGAATGAGCAGTTCTTC.

The V call is TRBV13, the J call TRBJ2-5, with TRBD1 identical over 7 bases. The CDR3 is 16 residues long. With 5 bases clipped from V and 11 bases from J, the junction kept 20 bases outside the gene matches. Looked up from germline, CDR1 is PRHDT and CDR2 is FYEKMQ (reference sequence). The CDR3 loop is CASSPVGGTESREQYF. The CDR3 nucleotides are TGTGCCAGCAGCCCCGTTGGTGGGACAGAGTCCAGGGAGCAGTACTTC.

This rearrangement joins TRBV11-3 to TRBJ1-4; 8 positions agree with TRBD1. With V trimmed by 7 bases and J by 12 bases, 4 bases remained unmatched. Germline CDR1 reads SGHNT; CDR2 reads YENEEA. The length of the CDR3 is 11 residues. The CDR3 region has the DNA TGTGCCAGCATCCTGACAGGGGAACTGTTTTTT. Protein product: CASILTGELFF.

This clonotype was seen a handful of times. The genes are TRBV6-6 and TRBJ2-3; 7 nucleotides agree with TRBD1. Per germline, CDR1 MNHNY and CDR2 SVGAGI (reference sequence). The CDR3 is made up of 16 amino acids. Trimming at V came to 6 bases and at J to 3 bases, leaving 12 bases not matched to a gene. The CDR3 nucleotides are TGTGCCAGCAGACTGGCAGGGGGTATCCGTACAGATACGCAGTATTTT. Protein: CASRLAGGIRTDTQYF.

The V and J genes are TRBV4-3 and TRBJ1-4; possibly TRBD1 for D (5 bases). The CDR3 has 17 residues. Germline assignment: CDR1 LGHNA and CDR2 YSLEER. With 0 bases removed from V and 4 bases from J, the gap between germline ends came to 15 bases. CDR3 coding DNA: TGCGCCAGCAGCCAAGATATTTACGACAGCCTTAATGAAAAACTGTTTTTT. Amino acids: CASSQDIYDSLNEKLFF.

The chain is built from TRBV28 and TRBJ2-1; maybe TRBD1 (6 bases). The J call may be incorrect, as the DNA end agrees better with TRBJ2-7. CDR3 length: 15 residues. Germline V gene data show CDR1 as MDHEN and CDR2 as SYDVKM. Here the CDR3 reads CASSSPGAARNEQYF. CDR3 nucleotides: TGTGCCAGCAGTTCCCCAGGGGCCGCACGGAATGAGCAGTACTTC.